The 27 T cell receptor beta chains given below trace back to one sample, sequenced in a study of T cell repertoires in cytomegalovirus infection (dated by TCRdb to 2018 to 2020). The sequencer listed for this sample is Illumina HiSeq 1500. Starting from the raw public reads, TCRdb applied fastp trimming at Q25, assembled clones with MiXCR and retained in-frame beta chains. Identical CDR3 proteins give one entry, which carries the most common genes and DNA. The table for this sample lists under 450,000 distinct CDR3 sequences; about 34% of them were counted only once. The top ten clones comprise approximately 13% of the sample. The sample's treatment or condition, from its label and the paper: in vitro stimulation with specific CMV peptide epitopes to enrich CMV-specific T cells. These receptors have no identified antigens. The sequences come from cultured PBMCs, collected from culture after CMV antigen stimulation. The receptors stem from a human donor in good health (CMV status not recorded). Some clones in this sample may be carry-over from other donors' samples.

The chain recombines TRBV28 with TRBJ1-1, with TRBD1 as a possible D gene (5 bases). Germline V gene lookup returns CDR1 MDHEN and CDR2 SYDVKM. CDR3 length equals 14 residues. With 5 bases removed from V and 4 bases from J, the gap between germline ends came to 14 bases. The CDR3 DNA reads TGTGCCAGCAGTAGTATCAGGGTAGGCACTGAAGCTTTCTTT. Amino acids: CASSSIRVGTEAFF.

In regard to this clonotype: The CDR3 does not close with the conserved phenylalanine or tryptophan, likely indicating a read error. It is unclear where the CDR3 begins or ends on the DNA, so no DNA is shown, and the CDR3 is as TCRdb lists it. The chain couples TRBV19 to TRBJ2-7; TRBD1 was called by the table and not checked on the DNA. The CDR3 is 9 residues long, counting both termini. The V gene's germline CDR1 is LNHDA and CDR2 SQIVND (reference sequence). The CDR3: CASSRRDSG.

This clonotype showed up just a few times. A much larger clone differs by one base, so this may be a read error. This rearrangement joins TRBV12-3 or TRBV12-4 to TRBJ1-3; maybe TRBD1 (6 bases). This CDR3 region has 14 residues. The ends were cut back, 6 bases at V and 0 bases at J, with 9 bases in the middle. The CDR3 sequence is CASRRTASGNTIYF. The CDR3 DNA is TGTGCCAGCAGAAGGACAGCCTCTGGAAACACCATATATTTT.

The chain links TRBV6-2 or TRBV6-3 to TRBJ2-3, with TRBD2 matching over 16 bases. This CDR3 comprises 14 residues. Germline CDR1 MNHEY, CDR2 SVGEGT. Losses at the gene ends were 6 bases for V and 12 bases for J; bases not matched to a gene: 6. CDR3 loop: CASSQGTSGRAQYF. For the CDR3, the DNA is TGTGCCAGCAGCCAGGGGACTAGCGGGAGGGCCCAGTATTTT.

The chain employs TRBV12-5 and TRBJ1-1, with unresolved D. CDR1 is LGHNT, CDR2 FRNRAP, per germline. Trimming cost V 6 bases and J 2 bases, with 16 bases left between them. The CDR3 sequence is 15 residues long. The CDR3 coding sequence is TGTGCTAGTGGGTCGGACTTACAGTTAAACACTGAAGCTTTCTTT. It codes for CASGSDLQLNTEAFF.

This clonotype has a handful of counts. One end of the junction is discordant with germline, which a read error may explain. The rearrangement links TRBV28 to TRBJ1-2; D uncertain. Germline V gene lookup returns CDR1 MDHEN and CDR2 SYDVKM. This CDR3 contains 11 residues. The CDR3 reads CASSISDLLSF. DNA of the CDR3: TGTGCCAGCAGTATTTCAGACCTCTTAAGCTTC.

This clonotype was detected a few times. The V and J genes are TRBV12-3 or TRBV12-4 and TRBJ2-4, with D possibly being TRBD1 (5 bases). The CDR3 runs to 15 residues. The ends were cut back, 1 base at V and 4 bases at J, with 11 bases in the middle. The CDR3 sequence: CASSLDRSLKNIQYF. The CDR3 region has the DNA TGTGCCAGCAGTTTAGACAGGTCCCTAAAAAACATTCAGTACTTC.

The chain is built from TRBV10-3 and TRBJ2-3; TRBD2 matches at 12 bases. J was trimmed by 4 bases and V by 6 bases; bases with no gene match: 5. From germline, CDR1 is ENHRY and CDR2 SYGVKD. The CDR3 consists of 15 residues. CDR3 sequence reads: CAIRMTSGSADTQYF. Here the CDR3 DNA reads TGTGCCATCAGGATGACTAGCGGGAGTGCAGATACGCAGTATTTT.

The chain joins TRBV11-3 to TRBJ2-1; the D gene is possibly TRBD1 (5 bases). V was pared by 4 bases and J by 0 bases, with 10 bases between. CDR1 and CDR2 (germline): SGHNT, YENEEA. The CDR3 extends over 15 amino acids. DNA for the CDR3: TGTGCCAGCAGCTCACAGGTGAGCTCCTACAATGAGCAGTTCTTC. Residues: CASSSQVSSYNEQFF.

The chain recombines TRBV15 with TRBJ2-2; D is perhaps TRBD2 (6 bases). Germline V gene lookup returns CDR1 LNHNV and CDR2 YYDKDF (reference sequence). The CDR3 runs 15 residues. Trimming took off 0 bases at V and 4 bases at J, with 9 bases between the two ends. The CDR3 DNA reads TGTGCCACCAGCAGAGATCTGGGGGGCACCGGGGAGCTGTTTTTT. This encodes CATSRDLGGTGELFF.

The V call is TRBV20-1, the J call TRBJ1-1; perhaps TRBD1 as D (6 bases). This CDR3 comprises 14 residues. Germline V gives CDR1 DFQATT, CDR2 SNEGSKA (reference sequence). Between the trimmed V and J ends, which lost 5 bases and 4 bases, there was a span of 17 bases. The CDR3 loop is CSAETSGQLTEAFF. The CDR3 DNA follows: TGCAGTGCTGAAACTAGTGGACAGCTCACTGAAGCTTTCTTT.

The chain has TRBV12-3 or TRBV12-4 and TRBJ1-3; D gene uncertain. Trimming took 5 bases from V and 4 from J, leaving 3 bases between them. CDR3 length equals 11 residues. The CDR3 spells CASSVGNTIYF. CDR3 DNA: TGTGCCAGCAGTGTAGGAAACACCATATATTTT.

A few counts support this clonotype. The V and J genes are TRBV7-6 and TRBJ2-2; 7 bases are a match to TRBD2. J lost 7 bases, V lost 2 bases, and 13 bases had no gene match. Germline lookup yields CDR1 SGHVS and CDR2 FNYEAQ. The CDR3 loop spans 17 amino acids. CDR3 nucleotide sequence: TGTGCCAGCAGCTTAATAGCGACTAGCAGTAAACACGGGGAGCTGTTTTTT. This sequence encodes CASSLIATSSKHGELFF.

This chain uses TRBV28 with TRBJ1-1; 8 positions agree with TRBD1. Looked up from germline, CDR1 is MDHEN and CDR2 is SYDVKM. V trimming: 7 bases; J trimming: 4 bases; junction bases outside the gene matches: 11. The CDR3 extends over 15 amino acids. The CDR3 DNA is TGTGCCAGCAAAAGGGGACAGGAAGGAGGCACTGAAGCTTTCTTT. Translating it yields CASKRGQEGGTEAFF.

The rearrangement joins TRBV19 to TRBJ2-1, with TRBD2 matching over 10 bases. Germline V lookup: CDR1 LNHDA, CDR2 SQIVND (reference sequence). V shed 2 bases, J shed 8 bases, and the junction held 12 bases outside the gene matches. This CDR3 has 17 residues. DNA for the CDR3: TGTGCCAGTAGTATACCCTCTGGGCTAGCGGGAGTGGATGAGCAGTTCTTC. Translating gives CASSIPSGLAGVDEQFF.

The rearrangement links TRBV20-1 to TRBJ2-3; 9 bases fit TRBD2. The CDR3 is made up of 14 amino acids. Germline CDR1 reads DFQATT; CDR2 reads SNEGSKA (reference sequence). V lost 5 bases, J lost 6 bases, and 9 bases stayed unmatched. The CDR3 nucleotides read TGCAGTGCTCTCCCTAGCGGGGAGGGGGATACGCAGTATTTT. Protein: CSALPSGEGDTQYF.

The CDR3 bases are TGTGCCAGCAGCTTAGCTGGGGGCGCCAAAAACATTCAGTACTTC. Protein sequence: CASSLAGGAKNIQYF. V is TRBV11-2 and J is TRBJ2-4; possibly TRBD1 for D (6 bases). V shed 1 base and J shed 1 base, with 8 bases lying between them. Germline V CDR1 and CDR2: SGHAT, FQNNGV. The CDR3 runs to 15 residues.

This clonotype was observed a few times. The V gene is TRBV7-9, the J gene TRBJ1-3; D unclear. The germline CDR1 and CDR2 sequences are SEHNR and FQNEAQ (reference sequence). Trimming stripped 5 bases from V and 0 bases from J, with 14 bases between. The CDR3 is 16 amino acids. CDR3: CASSQRDSFSGNTIYF. CDR3 coding DNA: TGTGCCAGCAGCCAGCGGGATAGCTTCTCTGGAAACACCATATATTTT. The entire variable domain, with the rest obtained from reference TRBV7-9 and TRBJ1-3, is as follows: DTGVSQNPRHKITKRGQNVTFRCDPISEHNRLYWYRQTLGQGPEFLTYFQNEAQLEKSRLLSDRFSAERPKGSFSTLEIQRTEQGDSAMYLCASSQRDSFSGNTIYFGEGSWLTVV.

This clonotype appeared a few times. The chain uses TRBV6-1 and TRBJ2-1, with 9 bases fitting TRBD2. V trimming: 1 base; J trimming: 8 bases; junction bases outside the gene matches: 6. Germline assignment: CDR1 MNHNS and CDR2 SASEGT. The CDR3 is 15 residues long. CDR3 sequence: CASSEGASGMDEQFF. CDR3 nucleotides: TGTGCCAGCAGTGAAGGGGCTAGCGGGATGGATGAGCAGTTCTTC.

This clonotype was seen a handful of times. V gene TRBV19 combines with J gene TRBJ1-1; 8 bases map to TRBD1. The germline CDR1 and CDR2 sequences are LNHDA and SQIVND (reference sequence). This CDR3 spans 13 amino acids. V shed 8 bases, J shed 2 bases, and the junction held 4 bases outside the gene matches. The CDR3 DNA reads as TGTGCCAGTCGGGACAGGCGAAACACTGAAGCTTTCTTT. This translates into CASRDRRNTEAFF.

This chain links TRBV7-6 with TRBJ2-6; the D is unclear. V was cut by 1 base and J by 7 bases, with 14 bases left in between. This CDR3 comprises 16 residues. Germline V gives CDR1 SGHVS, CDR2 FNYEAQ. CDR3 region: CASSLDMGVGANVLTF. For the CDR3, the DNA is TGTGCCAGCAGCTTAGATATGGGTGTTGGTGCCAACGTCCTGACTTTC.

This clonotype turned up a few times. The rearrangement links TRBV19 to TRBJ1-2, with no clear D. V gave up 9 bases and J gave up 1 base, with 15 bases separating them. CDR3 length equals 14 residues. Germline V gene data show CDR1 as LNHDA and CDR2 as SQIVND (reference sequence). DNA of the CDR3: TGTGCCAGCCAGCGGTCAAGCAATAACTATGGCTACACCTTC. Its translation is CASQRSSNNYGYTF.

This clonotype was observed a single time. The chain couples TRBV20-1 to TRBJ2-1, with D perhaps being TRBD1 or TRBD2 (6 bases each). The V gene's germline CDR1 is DFQATT and CDR2 SNEGSKA (reference sequence). The CDR3 is 13 residues long. The CDR3 loop is CSTSRPWTDEQFF. In DNA, the CDR3 is TGCAGCACTAGCCGACCATGGACAGATGAGCAGTTCTTC.

This rearrangement joins TRBV5-6 to TRBJ2-1; 13 bases are a match to TRBD2. The junction had 7 bases not matched to a gene; V was cut back by 6 bases and J by 7 bases. This CDR3 has 15 residues. CDR1 and CDR2 (germline): SGHDT, YYEEEE. CDR3 sequence reads: CASTTGTSGMNEQFF. The CDR3 DNA follows: TGTGCCAGCACCACCGGGACTAGCGGGATGAATGAGCAGTTCTTC.

There are a few counts of this clonotype. This chain joins TRBV5-4 and TRBJ2-1, with a tentative D call TRBD2 (5 bases). Trimming cost V 7 bases and J 12 bases, with 23 bases left between them. Germline CDR1 is SGHNT and CDR2 is YYREEE (reference sequence). The CDR3 has 14 amino acids. The CDR3 DNA is TGTGCCAGCCGTCAGGAGGTAATTTCACTTGGGCAGTTCTTC. Its protein is CASRQEVISLGQFF.

The gene calls are TRBV7-9 and TRBJ2-7; 9 nucleotides match TRBD1. This CDR3 spans 16 amino acids. CDR1 and CDR2 (germline): SEHNR, FQNEAQ (reference sequence). Trimming took 4 bases from V and 2 from J; bases not matched to a gene: 9. The CDR3 bases are TGTGCCAGCAGCTCCCGGACAGGGGCGCCCACCTACGAGCAGTACTTC. This codes for CASSSRTGAPTYEQYF. Variable domain in full (rest from reference TRBV7-9 and TRBJ2-7): DTGVSQNPRHKITKRGQNVTFRCDPISEHNRLYWYRQTLGQGPEFLTYFQNEAQLEKSRLLSDRFSAERPKGSFSTLEIQRTEQGDSAMYLCASSSRTGAPTYEQYFGPGTRLTVT.

V gene TRBV29-1 combines with J gene TRBJ1-2; 9 nucleotides agree with TRBD1. CDR1 and CDR2 from the germline V gene are SQVTM and ANQGSEA. This CDR3 is 13 amino acids long. With 0 bases clipped from V and 7 bases from J, the junction kept 3 bases outside the gene matches. CDR3 in DNA: TGCAGCGTTGAAGATGGGACAGGGCCTGGCTACACCTTC. This gives the protein CSVEDGTGPGYTF.